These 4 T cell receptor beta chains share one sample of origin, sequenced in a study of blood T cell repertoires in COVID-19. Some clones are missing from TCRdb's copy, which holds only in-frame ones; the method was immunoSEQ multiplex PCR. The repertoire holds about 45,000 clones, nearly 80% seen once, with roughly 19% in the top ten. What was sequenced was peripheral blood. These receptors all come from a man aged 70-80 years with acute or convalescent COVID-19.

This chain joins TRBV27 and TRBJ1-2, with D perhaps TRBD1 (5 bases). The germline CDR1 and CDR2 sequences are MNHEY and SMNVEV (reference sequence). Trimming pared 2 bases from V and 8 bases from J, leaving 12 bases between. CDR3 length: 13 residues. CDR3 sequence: CASSLRQGGGYTF. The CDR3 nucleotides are TGTGCCAGCAGTTTAAGGCAGGGAGGAGGCTACACCTTC.

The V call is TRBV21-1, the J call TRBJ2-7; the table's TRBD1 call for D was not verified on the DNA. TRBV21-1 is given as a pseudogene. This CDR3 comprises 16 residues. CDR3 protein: CASSKGRQDNSYEQYF. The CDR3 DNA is TGTGCCAGCAGCAAAGGGAGACAGGACAACTCCTACGAGCAGTACTTC.

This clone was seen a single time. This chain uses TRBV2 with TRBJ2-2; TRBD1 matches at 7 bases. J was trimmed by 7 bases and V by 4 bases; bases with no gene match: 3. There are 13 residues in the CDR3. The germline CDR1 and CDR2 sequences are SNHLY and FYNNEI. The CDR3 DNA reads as TGTGCCAGCAGTGCGAGGGGGCGCGGGGAGCTGTTTTTT. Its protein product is CASSARGRGELFF.

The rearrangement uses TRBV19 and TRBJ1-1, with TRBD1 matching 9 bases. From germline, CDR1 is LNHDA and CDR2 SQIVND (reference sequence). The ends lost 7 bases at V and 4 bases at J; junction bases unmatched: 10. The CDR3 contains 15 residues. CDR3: CASTTGGGRFTEAFF. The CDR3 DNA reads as TGTGCCAGTACGACAGGGGGTGGGCGTTTCACTGAAGCTTTCTTT. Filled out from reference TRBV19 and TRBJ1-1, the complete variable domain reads DGGITQSPKYLFRKEGQNVTLSCEQNLNHDAMYWYRQDPGQGLRLIYYSQIVNDFQKGDIAEGYSVSREKKESFPLTVTSAQKNPTAFYLCASTTGGGRFTEAFFGQGTRLTVV.